The rows below give T cell receptor beta chains drawn from one sample of a study of shared clonotypes between healthy human individuals. Clones were read by immunoSEQ multiplex PCR, and TCRdb kept only the in-frame ones, dropping some. The table lists 2 million to 2.5 million clones, over 90% of them singletons. Sequencing was performed on naive CD4+ T cells from PBMCs. These TCRs come from a man younger than 35 in good health. Some clones in this sample may be carry-over from other donors' samples. CDR3s include the opening cysteine and the closing phenylalanine or tryptophan. D genes are given only for firm matches. For some rows the clone size is stated as once, few or many, or as a class when expanded; others skip it.

size: -
length: 15
J: TRBJ1-5
D: -
V: TRBV28
CDR3: CASSFLRLHSQPQHF
DNA: TGTGCCAGCAGTTTCCTAAGACTACATAGTCAGCCCCAGCATTTT

size: -
length: 13
J: TRBJ1-2
D: -
V: TRBV15
CDR3: CATSRGHAEGYTF
DNA: TGTGCCACCAGCAGGGGGCACGCGGAAGGCTACACCTTC

size: once
length: 18
J: TRBJ2-2
D: TRBD2
V: TRBV7-9
CDR3: CASSRTSGRASNTGELFF
DNA: TGTGCCAGCAGCCGGACTAGCGGGAGGGCCTCGAACACCGGGGAGCTGTTTTTT

size: -
length: 14
J: TRBJ2-1
D: TRBD1
V: TRBV7-3
CDR3: CASSLDRGRGEQFF
DNA: TGTGCCAGCAGCCTGGACAGGGGGCGAGGTGAGCAGTTCTTC

size: -
length: 14
J: TRBJ2-6
D: -
V: TRBV5-5
CDR3: CASSTRQGANVLTF
DNA: TGTGCCAGCAGCACCCGCCAGGGGGCCAACGTCCTGACTTTC

size: once
length: 14
J: TRBJ2-7
D: -
V: TRBV6-1
CDR3: CASMPQGGMNEQYF
DNA: TGTGCCAGCATGCCCCAGGGGGGTATGAACGAGCAGTACTTC

size: -
length: 14
J: TRBJ2-2
D: -
V: TRBV7-3
CDR3: CASSWGGETGELFF
DNA: TGTGCCAGCAGCTGGGGAGGAGAGACCGGGGAGCTGTTTTTT

size: -
length: 13
J: TRBJ2-7
D: TRBD2
V: TRBV27
CDR3: CASSSGGAYEQYF
DNA: TGTGCCAGCAGTTCGGGGGGAGCCTACGAGCAGTACTTC

size: -
length: 13
J: TRBJ1-5
D: TRBD1
V: TRBV7-3
CDR3: CASSSTGGQPQHF
DNA: TGTGCCAGCAGCTCGACAGGGGGGCAGCCCCAGCATTTT

size: -
length: 15
J: TRBJ2-7
D: -
V: TRBV15
CDR3: CATSRGRTDTYEQYF
DNA: TGTGCCACCAGCAGGGGTCGGACCGATACCTACGAGCAGTACTTC

size: -
length: 11
J: TRBJ1-1
D: -
V: TRBV7-2
CDR3: CASSLGGGAFF
DNA: TGTGCCAGCAGCTTGGGGGGCGGAGCTTTCTTT

size: -
length: 16
J: TRBJ2-1
D: TRBD2
V: TRBV5-4
CDR3: CASSFRTSGRFNEQFF
DNA: TGTGCCAGCAGCTTTAGGACTAGCGGGAGGTTTAATGAGCAGTTCTTC

size: -
length: 16
J: TRBJ1-1
D: -
V: TRBV11-2
CDR3: CASSPKYGTGNTEAFF
DNA: TGTGCCAGCAGCCCGAAATATGGGACGGGGAACACTGAAGCTTTCTTT

size: -
length: 13
J: TRBJ1-2
D: -
V: TRBV18
CDR3: CASSPGARYGYTF
DNA: TGTGCCAGCTCCCCGGGGGCGCGGTATGGCTACACCTTC

size: -
length: 16
J: TRBJ2-3
D: TRBD2
V: TRBV14
CDR3: CASSPWTSGSTDTQYF
DNA: TGTGCCAGCAGCCCTTGGACTAGCGGGAGTACAGATACGCAGTATTTT

size: few
length: 12
J: TRBJ2-3
D: -
V: TRBV7-9
CDR3: CASSLAPDTQYF
DNA: TGTGCCAGCAGCTTAGCCCCAGATACGCAGTATTTT

size: -
length: 14
J: TRBJ1-2
D: -
V: TRBV2
CDR3: CASLVGLGSYGYTF
DNA: TGTGCCAGCCTTGTCGGTCTCGGAAGCTATGGCTACACCTTC

size: once
length: 16
J: TRBJ1-1
D: -
V: TRBV27
CDR3: CASSPYGGFADTEAFF
DNA: TGTGCCAGCAGTCCCTATGGGGGATTTGCAGACACTGAAGCTTTCTTT

size: -
length: 13
J: TRBJ1-1
D: -
V: TRBV6-6
CDR3: CASRGIERTEAFF
DNA: TGTGCCAGCAGAGGAATCGAGAGGACTGAAGCTTTCTTT

size: -
length: 14
J: TRBJ1-5
D: TRBD1
V: TRBV6-1
CDR3: CASSQDRVIPPQHF
DNA: TGTGCCAGCAGTCAAGACAGGGTTATCCCCCCCCAGCATTTT

size: -
length: 16
J: TRBJ1-4
D: TRBD1
V: TRBV7-9
CDR3: CASSLGRTGYNEKLFF
DNA: TGTGCCAGCAGCTTAGGGCGGACAGGGTATAATGAAAAACTGTTTTTT

size: -
length: 15
J: TRBJ2-6
D: TRBD1
V: TRBV2
CDR3: CASSKGQALANVLTF
DNA: TGTGCCAGCAGTAAGGGACAGGCGCTTGCCAACGTCCTGACTTTC

size: -
length: 15
J: TRBJ1-2
D: TRBD1
V: TRBV5-8
CDR3: CASSLRRGRLYGYTF
DNA: TGTGCCAGCAGCTTAAGGAGGGGGCGACTCTATGGCTACACCTTC

size: -
length: 14
J: TRBJ1-1
D: -
V: TRBV4-2
CDR3: CASSQSGRNTEAFF
DNA: TGTGCCAGCAGCCAATCCGGTAGGAACACTGAAGCTTTCTTT

size: -
length: 15
J: TRBJ1-5
D: TRBD1
V: TRBV6-1
CDR3: CASRAPGQGNQPQHF
DNA: TGTGCCAGCAGGGCTCCGGGACAGGGAAATCAGCCCCAGCATTTT

size: -
length: 17
J: TRBJ1-1
D: -
V: TRBV7-6
CDR3: CASSLGVLEGSNTEAFF
DNA: TGTGCCAGCAGCTTAGGGGTCCTAGAGGGATCCAACACTGAAGCTTTCTTT

size: -
length: 16
J: TRBJ1-5
D: -
V: TRBV5-5
CDR3: CASSLSGFNSNQPQHF
DNA: TGTGCCAGCAGCTTATCAGGTTTTAATAGCAATCAGCCCCAGCATTTT

size: once
length: 15
J: TRBJ2-7
D: TRBD1
V: TRBV6-5
CDR3: CASNPSGTGRGEQYF
DNA: TGTGCCAGCAACCCCTCCGGGACAGGCCGTGGGGAGCAGTACTTC

size: -
length: 13
J: TRBJ2-1
D: -
V: TRBV6-5
CDR3: CARRGAGRNEQFF
DNA: TGTGCCAGGCGAGGGGCGGGAAGGAATGAGCAGTTCTTC

size: -
length: 14
J: TRBJ2-7
D: TRBD1
V: TRBV27
CDR3: CASRVDRGHYEQYF
DNA: TGTGCCAGCAGAGTGGACAGGGGACACTACGAGCAGTACTTC

size: -
length: 12
J: TRBJ2-1
D: -
V: TRBV6-6
CDR3: CAAGPNYNEQFF
DNA: TGTGCGGCAGGACCTAATTACAATGAGCAGTTCTTC

size: -
length: 15
J: TRBJ2-2
D: -
V: TRBV28
CDR3: CASSFRQMNTGELFF
DNA: TGTGCCAGCAGTTTTCGGCAGATGAACACCGGGGAGCTGTTTTTT